Below are 13 T cell receptor beta chains sequenced from a single sample in a study of shared clonotypes between healthy human individuals. This table comes from immunoSEQ multiplex PCR, and its TCRdb copy is limited to in-frame clones, with some not included. The data show roughly 1,600,000 clones, roughly 98.5% seen once. The sequencing input was naive CD4+ T cells sorted from blood. The subset denotes: CD45RA+ positively selected. These TCRs come from a man aged 30 to 45 in good health.

This chain links TRBV7-3 with TRBJ1-5; D not certain. Between the trimmed V and J ends, which lost 3 bases and 5 bases, there was a span of 11 bases. CDR3 length: 14 residues. Germline V CDR1 and CDR2: SGHTA, FQGTGA. This CDR3 is CASSFNSGDQPQHF. CDR3 bases: TGTGCCAGCAGCTTTAACTCCGGCGATCAGCCCCAGCATTTT.

CDR3 in amino acids: CASSLGRTGGSGANVLTF. CDR3 DNA: TGTGCCAGCAGCTTGGGTCGGACAGGGGGCTCTGGGGCCAACGTCCTGACTTTC. This rearrangement joins TRBV5-6 to TRBJ2-6; TRBD1 aligns across 10 bases. The CDR3 sequence is 18 residues long. Germline CDR1 is SGHDT and CDR2 is YYEEEE. Trimming cost V 0 bases and J 0 bases; bases outside gene matches: 3.

The chain carries TRBV29-1 and TRBJ1-1; no definite D call. The CDR3 consists of 13 residues. Trimming took off 7 bases at V and 6 bases at J, with 18 bases between the two ends. Germline assignment: CDR1 SQVTM and CDR2 ANQGSEA. CDR3 coding DNA: TGCAGCGCCGGAGTGAGTCAGCGGGCTGAAGCTTTCTTT. As protein: CSAGVSQRAEAFF. Filled out from reference TRBV29-1 and TRBJ1-1, the complete variable domain reads SAVISQKPSRDICQRGTSLTIQCQVDSQVTMMFWYRQQPGQSLTLIATANQGSEATYESGFVIDKFPISRPNLTFSTLTVSNMSPEDSSIYLCSAGVSQRAEAFFGQGTRLTVV.

CDR3 region: CATSRVGRQPWGYGYTF. In nucleotides, the CDR3 is TGTGCCACCAGCAGAGTGGGGAGACAGCCTTGGGGCTATGGCTACACCTTC. This chain uses TRBV15 with TRBJ1-2, with D maybe TRBD1 (5 bases). CDR3 size: 17 residues. V lost 1 base and J lost 4, with 19 bases in between. Germline CDR1 LNHNV, CDR2 YYDKDF (reference sequence).

The genes are TRBV4-2 and TRBJ2-3; a possible D gene is TRBD2 (5 bases). This CDR3 spans 15 amino acids. V was clipped by 1 base and J by 1 base, with 9 bases between them. Germline-derived CDR1 and CDR2 are LGHNA and YNFKEQ. CDR3 amino acids: CASSQVFGGTDTQYF. CDR3 sequence (DNA): TGTGCCAGCAGCCAAGTATTCGGGGGCACAGATACGCAGTATTTT.

The chain uses TRBV7-9 and TRBJ2-3; D unresolved. This CDR3 has 15 residues. Deletions cut 5 bases from V and 0 bases from J, with 12 bases between. Looked up from germline, CDR1 is SEHNR and CDR2 is FQNEAQ (reference sequence). The CDR3 DNA reads as TGTGCCAGCAGCCGGACGAGTACTAGCACAGATACGCAGTATTTT. This sequence encodes CASSRTSTSTDTQYF.

V and J are TRBV28 and TRBJ1-4, with D tentatively TRBD1 (6 bases). The CDR3 is 15 residues long. The V and J ends lost 6 bases and 3 bases respectively, with 14 bases between them. Germline V gene data show CDR1 as MDHEN and CDR2 as SYDVKM. CDR3 coding DNA: TGTGCCAGCAGCCTCCCAGGGGCGTCTAATGAAAAACTGTTTTTT. Encoded protein: CASSLPGASNEKLFF. The variable domain in full, completed from reference TRBV28 and TRBJ1-4, reads DVKVTQSSRYLVKRTGEKVFLECVQDMDHENMFWYRQDPGLGLRLIYFSYDVKMKEKGDIPEGYSVSREKKERFSLILESASTNQTSMYLCASSLPGASNEKLFFGSGTQLSVL.

Concerning this clone itself: The same CDR3 is also encoded by other DNA sequences in this sample. V gene TRBV6-5 combines with J gene TRBJ1-4; D is possibly TRBD1 (6 bases). CDR1 MNHEY and CDR2 SVGAGI come from the germline V gene. CDR3 length equals 14 residues. Trimming cost V 6 bases and J 4 bases, with 12 bases left between them. The CDR3 protein is CASSRTASNEKLFF. The CDR3, as DNA: TGTGCCAGCAGCCGGACAGCTAGTAATGAAAAACTGTTTTTT.

V and J are TRBV6-1 and TRBJ2-7, with TRBD1 identical over 9 bases. V lost 2 bases to trimming and J lost 5 bases; unmatched junction nucleotides: 10. CDR1 is MNHNS and CDR2 is SASEGT in the germline V gene. The CDR3 runs to 16 residues. Here the CDR3 DNA reads TGTGCCAGCAGTGAACCCCGGGACAGGGATAAACACGAGCAGTACTTC. Translating gives CASSEPRDRDKHEQYF.

This clone was seen once. The chain combines TRBV12-5 with TRBJ2-2; D is perhaps TRBD2 (5 bases). The CDR3 consists of 14 residues. Trimming shortened V by 3 bases and J by 4 bases, and 9 bases separated the two germline ends. Looked up from germline, CDR1 is LGHNT and CDR2 is FRNRAP. CDR3 coding DNA: TGTGCTAGTGGTTTACTTGGGAGCACCGGGGAGCTGTTTTTT. Its translation is CASGLLGSTGELFF.

This chain connects TRBV6-1 to TRBJ1-5, with D maybe TRBD1 (6 bases). Germline values: CDR1 MNHNS, CDR2 SASEGT. This CDR3 region has 15 residues. The V gene lost 6 bases and the J gene lost 2 bases, with 14 bases spanning the gap. The CDR3 reads CASRITGMGNQPQHF. The CDR3 DNA follows: TGTGCCAGCAGGATCACAGGGATGGGCAATCAGCCCCAGCATTTT.

Worth noting for this clone: The same CDR3 is also encoded by other DNA sequences in this sample. The V gene is TRBV4-1, the J gene TRBJ2-7; 9 bases fit TRBD2. V lost 2 bases and J lost 0; bases outside the gene matches: 2. CDR1 is MGHRA and CDR2 is YSYEKL in the germline V gene. CDR3 length equals 15 residues. The CDR3 DNA reads TGCGCCAGCAGCCAAAATAGCGGGAGCTCCTACGAGCAGTACTTC. Its translation: CASSQNSGSSYEQYF.

A remark on this clone: Additional DNA sequences in this sample encode the identical CDR3. This chain uses TRBV7-9 with TRBJ1-1; D ambiguous. Germline V CDR1 and CDR2: SEHNR, FQNEAQ (reference sequence). The CDR3 is 13 amino acids. V was clipped by 4 bases and J by 0 bases, with 6 bases between them. The CDR3, as DNA: TGTGCCAGCAGCTCAGAAATGAACACTGAAGCTTTCTTT. Protein product: CASSSEMNTEAFF.